The rows below give T cell receptor beta chains drawn from one sample of a study of blood T cell repertoires in COVID-19. The method was immunoSEQ multiplex PCR; TCRdb's version includes in-frame clones alone and lacks a portion of them. Of fewer than 350,000 clones in the sample, 80% to 90% were seen once. Sequences were obtained from peripheral blood. The receptor set was obtained from a woman between 25 and 40 years old with COVID-19, enrolled during active disease. The CDR3 runs from the conserved cysteine through the conserved F or W. D genes are given only for firm matches. Not all rows give a size; the values are once, few, many and, for expanded clones, a class.

v_call: TRBV5-6
clone_size: .
cdr3_length: 13
d_call: .
j_call: TRBJ1-3
cdr3_aa: CASSRSSGNTIYF
cdr3_nt: TGTGCCAGCAGCCGTTCCTCTGGAAACACCATATATTTT

v_call: TRBV5-5
clone_size: .
cdr3_length: 15
d_call: .
j_call: TRBJ2-7
cdr3_aa: CASSLGRDGGWEQYF
cdr3_nt: TGTGCCAGCAGCTTGGGGCGGGACGGGGGATGGGAGCAGTACTTC

v_call: TRBV6-5
clone_size: .
cdr3_length: 14
d_call: .
j_call: TRBJ1-6
cdr3_aa: CASSQSGTNSPLHF
cdr3_nt: TGTGCCAGCAGCCAATCCGGGACAAATTCACCCCTCCACTTT

v_call: TRBV7-6
clone_size: .
cdr3_length: 17
d_call: TRBD2
j_call: TRBJ2-2
cdr3_aa: CASSPGSSGGPTGELFF
cdr3_nt: TGTGCCAGCAGCCCAGGATCTAGCGGGGGCCCTACCGGGGAGCTGTTTTTT

v_call: TRBV2
clone_size: once
cdr3_length: 16
d_call: .
j_call: TRBJ1-4
cdr3_aa: CASSEIRAPRREKLFF
cdr3_nt: TGTGCCAGCAGTGAAATCCGAGCCCCGCGGCGTGAAAAACTGTTTTTT

v_call: TRBV19
clone_size: .
cdr3_length: 14
d_call: .
j_call: TRBJ1-1
cdr3_aa: CASSMRSMNTEAFF
cdr3_nt: TGTGCCAGTAGTATGCGGTCCATGAACACTGAAGCTTTCTTT

v_call: TRBV15
clone_size: .
cdr3_length: 13
d_call: .
j_call: TRBJ1-5
cdr3_aa: CATSPARGQPQHF
cdr3_nt: TGTGCCACCAGTCCTGCTAGGGGGCAGCCCCAGCATTTT

v_call: TRBV6-5
clone_size: few
cdr3_length: 14
d_call: TRBD1
j_call: TRBJ2-2
cdr3_aa: CASRPGTVTGELFF
cdr3_nt: TGTGCCAGCAGACCCGGGACAGTGACCGGGGAGCTGTTTTTT

v_call: TRBV5-6
clone_size: .
cdr3_length: 15
d_call: .
j_call: TRBJ1-1
cdr3_aa: CASSLVGGHNTEAFF
cdr3_nt: TGTGCCAGCAGCTTGGTAGGGGGACATAACACTGAAGCTTTCTTT

v_call: TRBV2
clone_size: once
cdr3_length: 17
d_call: TRBD1
j_call: TRBJ2-7
cdr3_aa: CASNSGQVLSSSYEQYF
cdr3_nt: TGTGCCAGCAACTCGGGACAGGTACTCTCCAGCTCCTACGAGCAGTACTTC

v_call: TRBV12-3/TRBV12-4
clone_size: .
cdr3_length: 13
d_call: TRBD1
j_call: TRBJ1-2
cdr3_aa: CASSRTGYYGYTF
cdr3_nt: TGTGCCAGCAGTCGGACAGGGTACTATGGCTACACCTTC

v_call: TRBV11-2
clone_size: .
cdr3_length: 11
d_call: .
j_call: TRBJ2-7
cdr3_aa: CASSLDGEQYF
cdr3_nt: TGTGCCAGCAGCTTAGACGGCGAGCAGTACTTC

v_call: TRBV6-5
clone_size: .
cdr3_length: 15
d_call: .
j_call: TRBJ1-4
cdr3_aa: CASTRTLETNEKLFF
cdr3_nt: TGTGCCAGCACCCGGACTCTTGAAACTAATGAAAAACTGTTTTTT

v_call: TRBV3-1/TRBV3-2
clone_size: .
cdr3_length: 14
d_call: .
j_call: TRBJ1-5
cdr3_aa: CASSRDMGDQPQHF
cdr3_nt: TGTGCCAGCAGCCGAGACATGGGCGATCAGCCCCAGCATTTT

v_call: TRBV28
clone_size: .
cdr3_length: 17
d_call: .
j_call: TRBJ2-3
cdr3_aa: CASSFRWGSSETDTQYF
cdr3_nt: TGTGCCAGCAGTTTCCGTTGGGGCTCCTCGGAGACAGATACGCAGTATTTT

v_call: TRBV7-9
clone_size: .
cdr3_length: 16
d_call: .
j_call: TRBJ1-6
cdr3_aa: CASSPPSGRGNSPLHF
cdr3_nt: TGTGCCAGCAGCCCCCCGTCGGGCAGGGGTAATTCACCCCTCCACTTT

v_call: TRBV6-5
clone_size: .
cdr3_length: 15
d_call: .
j_call: TRBJ1-1
cdr3_aa: CASSKEPWASTEAFF
cdr3_nt: TGTGCCAGCAGCAAGGAACCCTGGGCGAGCACTGAAGCTTTCTTT

v_call: TRBV28
clone_size: .
cdr3_length: 12
d_call: .
j_call: TRBJ1-3
cdr3_aa: CASSWEGNTIYF
cdr3_nt: TGTGCCAGCAGTTGGGAGGGTAACACCATATATTTT

v_call: TRBV7-2
clone_size: .
cdr3_length: 16
d_call: TRBD2
j_call: TRBJ2-5
cdr3_aa: CASSLVRSGGAETQYF
cdr3_nt: TGTGCCAGCAGCTTAGTTCGGAGCGGGGGGGCGGAGACCCAGTACTTC

v_call: TRBV11-2
clone_size: .
cdr3_length: 15
d_call: TRBD1
j_call: TRBJ2-5
cdr3_aa: CASSFRGWGQETQYF
cdr3_nt: TGTGCCAGCAGCTTCAGGGGGTGGGGGCAAGAGACCCAGTACTTC